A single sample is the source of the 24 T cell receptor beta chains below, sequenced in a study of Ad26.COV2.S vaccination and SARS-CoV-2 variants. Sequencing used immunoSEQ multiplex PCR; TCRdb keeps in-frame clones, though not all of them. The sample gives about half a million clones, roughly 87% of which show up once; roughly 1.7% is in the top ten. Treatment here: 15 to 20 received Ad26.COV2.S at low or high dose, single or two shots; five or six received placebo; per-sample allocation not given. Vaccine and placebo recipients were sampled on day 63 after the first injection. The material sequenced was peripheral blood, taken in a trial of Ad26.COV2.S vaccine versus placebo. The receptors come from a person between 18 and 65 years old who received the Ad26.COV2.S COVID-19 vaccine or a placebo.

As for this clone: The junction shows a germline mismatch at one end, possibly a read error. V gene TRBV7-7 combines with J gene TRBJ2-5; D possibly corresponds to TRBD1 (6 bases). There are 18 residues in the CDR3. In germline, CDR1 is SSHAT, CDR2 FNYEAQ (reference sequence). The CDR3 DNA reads TGTGCTAGCAGCTTACGGCGCCCAACTGTGGACAGCCAAGAGACCCAGTACTTC. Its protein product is CASSLRRPTVDSQETQYF.

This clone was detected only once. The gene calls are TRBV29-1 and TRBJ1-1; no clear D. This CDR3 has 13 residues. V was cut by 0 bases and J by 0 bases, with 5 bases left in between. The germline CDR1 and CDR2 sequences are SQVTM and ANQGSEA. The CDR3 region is CSVEDQLNTEAFF. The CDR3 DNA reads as TGCAGCGTTGAAGATCAGTTGAACACTGAAGCTTTCTTT.

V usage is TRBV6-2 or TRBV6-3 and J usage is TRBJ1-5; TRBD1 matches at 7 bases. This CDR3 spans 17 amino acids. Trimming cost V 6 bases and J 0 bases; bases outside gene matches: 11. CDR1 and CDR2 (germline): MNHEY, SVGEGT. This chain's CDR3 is CASSIGTAYYSNQPQHF. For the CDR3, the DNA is TGTGCCAGCAGCATCGGGACAGCATATTATAGCAATCAGCCCCAGCATTTT.

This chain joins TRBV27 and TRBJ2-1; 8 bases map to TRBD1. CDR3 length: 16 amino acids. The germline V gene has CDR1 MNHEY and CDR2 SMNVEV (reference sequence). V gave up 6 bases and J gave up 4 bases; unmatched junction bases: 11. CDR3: CASSKNRQGSYNEQFF. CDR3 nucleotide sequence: TGTGCCAGCAGCAAGAACAGACAGGGGTCTTACAATGAGCAGTTCTTC.

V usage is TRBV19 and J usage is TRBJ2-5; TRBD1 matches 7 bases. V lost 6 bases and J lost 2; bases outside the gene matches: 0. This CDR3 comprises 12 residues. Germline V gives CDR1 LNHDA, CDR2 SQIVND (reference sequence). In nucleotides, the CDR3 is TGTGCCAGTAGGGACAGGCAAGAGACCCAGTACTTC. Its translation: CASRDRQETQYF.

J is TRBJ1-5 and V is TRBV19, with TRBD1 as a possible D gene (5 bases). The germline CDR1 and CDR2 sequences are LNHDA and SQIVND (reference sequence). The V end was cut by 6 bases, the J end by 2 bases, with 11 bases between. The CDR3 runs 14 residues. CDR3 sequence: CASRRGGGNQPQHF. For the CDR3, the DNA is TGTGCCAGTAGAAGGGGAGGAGGCAATCAGCCCCAGCATTTT.

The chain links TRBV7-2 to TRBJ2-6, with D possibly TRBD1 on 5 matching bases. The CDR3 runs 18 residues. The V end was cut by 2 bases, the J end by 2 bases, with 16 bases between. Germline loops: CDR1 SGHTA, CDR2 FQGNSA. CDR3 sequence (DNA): TGTGCCAGCAGCTTAAAGGTTCCAGGGCCCGCTGGGGCCAACGTCCTGACTTTC. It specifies CASSLKVPGPAGANVLTF.

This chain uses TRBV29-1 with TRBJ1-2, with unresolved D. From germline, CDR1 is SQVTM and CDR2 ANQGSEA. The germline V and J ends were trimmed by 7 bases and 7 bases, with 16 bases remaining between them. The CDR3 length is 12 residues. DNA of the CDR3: TGCAGCGCCGCCCGTGGTGAGCGTGGCTACACCTTC. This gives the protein CSAARGERGYTF.

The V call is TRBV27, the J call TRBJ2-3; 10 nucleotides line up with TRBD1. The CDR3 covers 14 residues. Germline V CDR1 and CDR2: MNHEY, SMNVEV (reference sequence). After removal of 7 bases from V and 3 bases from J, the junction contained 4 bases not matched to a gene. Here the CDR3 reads CASKGGQGTDTQYF. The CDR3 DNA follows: TGTGCCAGCAAAGGGGGACAGGGGACAGATACGCAGTATTTT.

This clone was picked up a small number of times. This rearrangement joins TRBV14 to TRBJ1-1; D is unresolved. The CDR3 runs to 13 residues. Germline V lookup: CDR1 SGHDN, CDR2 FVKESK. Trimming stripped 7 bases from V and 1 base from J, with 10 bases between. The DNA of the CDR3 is TGTGCCAGCACGGGGTCGCCGAACACTGAAGCTTTCTTT. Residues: CASTGSPNTEAFF.

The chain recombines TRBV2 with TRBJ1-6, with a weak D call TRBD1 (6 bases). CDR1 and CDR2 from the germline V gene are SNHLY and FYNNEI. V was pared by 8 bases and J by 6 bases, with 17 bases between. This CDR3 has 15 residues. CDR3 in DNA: TGTGCCAGCGGCCTCCAGGGGAGGTCTAATTCACCCCTCCACTTT. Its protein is CASGLQGRSNSPLHF.

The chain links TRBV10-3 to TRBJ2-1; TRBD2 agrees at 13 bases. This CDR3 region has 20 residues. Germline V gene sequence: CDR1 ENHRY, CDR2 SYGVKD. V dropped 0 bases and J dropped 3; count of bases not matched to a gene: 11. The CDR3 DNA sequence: TGTGCCATCAGTGAGTCGGCCCCCGGACTAGCGGGAGACCTCTACAATGAGCAGTTCTTC. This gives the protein CAISESAPGLAGDLYNEQFF.

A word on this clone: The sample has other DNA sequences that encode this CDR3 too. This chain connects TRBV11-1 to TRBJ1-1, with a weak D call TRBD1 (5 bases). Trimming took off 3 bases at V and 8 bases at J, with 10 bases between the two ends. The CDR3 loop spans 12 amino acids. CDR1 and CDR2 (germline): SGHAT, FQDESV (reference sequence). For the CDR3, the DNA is TGTGCCAGCAGCTTTAGGGGTACCGAAGCTTTCTTT. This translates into CASSFRGTEAFF. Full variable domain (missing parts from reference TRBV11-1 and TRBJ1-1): EAEVAQSPRYKITEKSQAVAFWCDPISGHATLYWYRQILGQGPELLVQFQDESVVDDSQLPKDRFSAERLKGVDSTLKIQPAELGDSAMYLCASSFRGTEAFFGQGTRLTVV.

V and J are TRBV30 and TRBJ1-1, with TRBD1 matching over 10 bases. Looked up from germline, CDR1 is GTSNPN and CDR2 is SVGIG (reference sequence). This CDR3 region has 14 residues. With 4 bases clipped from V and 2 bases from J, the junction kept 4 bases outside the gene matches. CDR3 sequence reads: CAWTRTGGNTEAFF. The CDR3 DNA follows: TGTGCCTGGACCCGGACAGGGGGAAACACTGAAGCTTTCTTT. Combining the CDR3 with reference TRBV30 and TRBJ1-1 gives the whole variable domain SQTIHQWPATLVQPVGSPLSLECTVEGTSNPNLYWYRQAAGRGLQLLFYSVGIGQISSEVPQNLSASRPQDRQFILSSKKLLLSDSGFYLCAWTRTGGNTEAFFGQGTRLTVV.

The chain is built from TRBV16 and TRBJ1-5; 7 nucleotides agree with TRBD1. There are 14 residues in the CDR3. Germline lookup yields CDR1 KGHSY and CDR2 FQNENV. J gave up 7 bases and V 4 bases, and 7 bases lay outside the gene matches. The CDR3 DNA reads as TGTGCCAGCAGCCCTGACAGGGCGTACCAGCCCCAGCATTTT. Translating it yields CASSPDRAYQPQHF.

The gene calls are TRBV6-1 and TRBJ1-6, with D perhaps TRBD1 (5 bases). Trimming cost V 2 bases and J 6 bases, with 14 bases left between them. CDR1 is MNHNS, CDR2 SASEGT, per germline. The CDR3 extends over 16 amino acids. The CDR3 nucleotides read TGTGCCAGCAGTGAAAACCCCCCCGGGACTAATTCACCCCTCCACTTT. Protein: CASSENPPGTNSPLHF.

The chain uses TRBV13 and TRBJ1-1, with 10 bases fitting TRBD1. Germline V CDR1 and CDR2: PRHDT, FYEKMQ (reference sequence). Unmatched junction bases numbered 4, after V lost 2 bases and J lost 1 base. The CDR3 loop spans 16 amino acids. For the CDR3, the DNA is TGTGCCAGCAGCTTAAGACAGGGGGCCGGGAACACTGAAGCTTTCTTT. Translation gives CASSLRQGAGNTEAFF. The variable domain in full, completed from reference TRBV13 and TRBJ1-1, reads AAGVIQSPRHLIKEKRETATLKCYPIPRHDTVYWYQQGPGQDPQFLISFYEKMQSDKGSIPDRFSAQQFSDYHSELNMSSLELGDSALYFCASSLRQGAGNTEAFFGQGTRLTVV.

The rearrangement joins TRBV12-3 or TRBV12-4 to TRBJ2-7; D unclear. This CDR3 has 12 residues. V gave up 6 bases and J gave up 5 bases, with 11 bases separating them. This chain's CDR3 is CASRKNADEQYF. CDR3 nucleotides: TGTGCCAGCAGAAAAAACGCGGACGAGCAGTACTTC.

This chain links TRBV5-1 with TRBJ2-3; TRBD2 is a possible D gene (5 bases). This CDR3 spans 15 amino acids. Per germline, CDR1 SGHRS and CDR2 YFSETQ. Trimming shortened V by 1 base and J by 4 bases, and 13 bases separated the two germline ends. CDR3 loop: CASSLKLASSDTQYF. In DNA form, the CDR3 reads TGCGCCAGCAGCTTGAAGCTAGCTTCCTCAGATACGCAGTATTTT. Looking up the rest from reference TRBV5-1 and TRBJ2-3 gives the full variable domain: KAGVTQTPRYLIKTRGQQVTLSCSPISGHRSVSWYQQTPGQGLQFLFEYFSETQRNKGNFPGRFSGRQFSNSRSEMNVSTLELGDSALYLCASSLKLASSDTQYFGPGTRLTVL.

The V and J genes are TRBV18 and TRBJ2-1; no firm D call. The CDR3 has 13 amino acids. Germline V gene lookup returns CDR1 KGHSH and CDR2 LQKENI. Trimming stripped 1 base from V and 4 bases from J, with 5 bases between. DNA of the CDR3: TGTGCCAGCTCACCACAGACGTACAATGAGCAGTTCTTC. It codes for CASSPQTYNEQFF.

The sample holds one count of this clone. This CDR3 reads CASSLVAPNSPLHF. The CDR3 DNA reads TGTGCCAGCAGCTTAGTGGCCCCCAATTCACCCCTCCACTTT. The chain employs TRBV7-8 and TRBJ1-6; D is uncertain. The CDR3 is 14 amino acids. Per the germline V gene, CDR1 is SGHVS and CDR2 is FQNEAQ. V was pared by 1 base and J by 7 bases, with 8 bases between.

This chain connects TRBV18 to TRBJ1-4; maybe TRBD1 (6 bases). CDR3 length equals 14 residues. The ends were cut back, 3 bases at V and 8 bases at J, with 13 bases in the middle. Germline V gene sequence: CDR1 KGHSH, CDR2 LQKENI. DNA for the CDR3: TGTGCCAGCTCACCTTCGGACAGTGGCGAAAAACTGTTTTTT. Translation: CASSPSDSGEKLFF.

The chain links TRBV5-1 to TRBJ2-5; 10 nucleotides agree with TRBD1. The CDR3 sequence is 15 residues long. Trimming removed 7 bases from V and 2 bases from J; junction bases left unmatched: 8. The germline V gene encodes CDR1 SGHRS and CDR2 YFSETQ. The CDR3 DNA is TGCGCCAGCGGCCCGGGACAGGGGCAACAAGAGACCCAGTACTTC. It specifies CASGPGQGQQETQYF.

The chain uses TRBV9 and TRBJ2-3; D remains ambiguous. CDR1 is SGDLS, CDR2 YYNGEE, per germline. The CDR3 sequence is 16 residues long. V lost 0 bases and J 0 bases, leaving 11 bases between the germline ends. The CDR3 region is CASSVVPGPSTDTQYF. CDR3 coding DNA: TGTGCCAGCAGCGTAGTACCAGGCCCCAGCACAGATACGCAGTATTTT.